These 9 T cell receptor beta chains were sequenced from one sample in a study of post-analysis software for immune sequencing data. Study-wide findings and caveats: In patients, about 5 TRBV segments were more frequent than in controls, with TRBV5-6, TRBV5-1 and TRBV20-1 among them.

cDNA libraries for TCR beta contained unique molecular identifiers. Each CDR3 protein is one row after TCRdb ran MiXCR on the PCR reads. The sample has 750,000 to 900,000 distinct CDR3 sequences; 46% are singletons. The antigens these receptors bind are not known. The specimen sequenced was blood. The origin of the receptors is a girl under 18 with multiple sclerosis.

This clonotype has more than one count but fewer than ten. The V call is TRBV20-1, the J call TRBJ2-7; D remains unclear. V lost 5 bases and J lost 1, with 6 bases in between. The CDR3 covers 11 residues. Germline CDR1 and CDR2: DFQATT and SNEGSKA (reference sequence). The CDR3 loop reads CSAPWSYEQYF. CDR3 in DNA: TGCAGTGCTCCCTGGTCCTACGAGCAGTACTTC.

About this clonotype itself: A read error may account for a junction end that differs from germline. The rearrangement joins TRBV12-3 or TRBV12-4 to TRBJ2-3; TRBD2 matches 8 bases. The CDR3 is made up of 16 amino acids. The chain's CDR3 is CASRPNSGKRTDTRYF. CDR3 nucleotide sequence: TGTGCCAGCAGGCCCAATAGCGGGAAACGGACAGATACGCGGTATTTT.

Concerning this clonotype: The junction shows a germline mismatch at one end, possibly a read error. The chain combines TRBV12-3 or TRBV12-4 with TRBJ2-1; 13 bases map to TRBD2. This CDR3 is built from 16 residues. The CDR3 DNA follows: TGTGCCGGCAGTTTCGGACTAGCGGGAGCTGGCAATGAGCAGTTCTTC. This translates into CAGSFGLAGAGNEQFF.

This sequence joins TRBV27 and TRBJ1-2; possibly TRBD1 for D (5 bases). V shed 6 bases and J shed 4 bases, with 12 bases lying between them. Germline V gene sequence: CDR1 MNHEY, CDR2 SMNVEV (reference sequence). The CDR3 runs to 13 residues. CDR3 DNA: TGTGCCAGCAGCCACAGCGGGACCTATGGCTACACCTTC. Translated, it gives CASSHSGTYGYTF.

V gene TRBV9 combines with J gene TRBJ2-2; D not certain. CDR3 size: 15 residues. V was cut by 0 bases and J by 0 bases, with 6 bases left in between. From germline, CDR1 is SGDLS and CDR2 YYNGEE. The CDR3 coding sequence is TGTGCCAGCAGCGTAGGAGTTACGAACACCGGGGAGCTGTTTTTT. This gives the protein CASSVGVTNTGELFF.

The rearrangement joins TRBV4-3 to TRBJ1-1, with D possibly being TRBD1 (5 bases). This CDR3 contains 15 residues. Between the trimmed V and J ends, which lost 4 bases and 2 bases, there was a span of 14 bases. The V gene's germline CDR1 is LGHNA and CDR2 YSLEER. The CDR3 sequence is CASSPDGAANTEAFF. CDR3 coding DNA: TGCGCCAGCAGCCCCGACGGGGCAGCTAACACTGAAGCTTTCTTT.

This clonotype was observed a few times. The rearrangement links TRBV20-1 to TRBJ2-1; TRBD2 agrees at 8 bases. This CDR3 contains 15 residues. After removal of 5 bases from V and 7 bases from J, the junction contained 13 bases not matched to a gene. CDR1 DFQATT and CDR2 SNEGSKA come from the germline V gene (reference sequence). The DNA of the CDR3 is TGCAGTGCTTCCAACCGGGTAGCGGGAACGAATGAGCAGTTCTTC. Translated, it gives CSASNRVAGTNEQFF.

The rearrangement links TRBV5-1 to TRBJ1-2, with a weak D call TRBD1 (5 bases). The V and J ends lost 7 bases and 2 bases respectively, with 18 bases between them. Germline V gives CDR1 SGHRS, CDR2 YFSETQ. There are 15 residues in the CDR3. CDR3 sequence: CASGPQGGANYGYTF. CDR3 nucleotides: TGCGCCAGCGGACCGCAAGGAGGGGCCAACTATGGCTACACCTTC. Based on the CDR3 plus reference TRBV5-1 and TRBJ1-2, the full variable domain is KAGVTQTPRYLIKTRGQQVTLSCSPISGHRSVSWYQQTPGQGLQFLFEYFSETQRNKGNFPGRFSGRQFSNSRSEMNVSTLELGDSALYLCASGPQGGANYGYTFGSGTRLTVV.

The J gene is TRBJ2-3, the V gene TRBV13, with D hard to call. V dropped 3 bases and J dropped 5 bases, with 12 bases sitting between them. Germline CDR1 and CDR2: PRHDT and FYEKMQ (reference sequence). The CDR3 is 14 amino acids. The CDR3 loop is CASSLGGRVDTQYF. CDR3 DNA: TGTGCCAGCAGCTTGGGCGGTAGGGTAGATACGCAGTATTTT.